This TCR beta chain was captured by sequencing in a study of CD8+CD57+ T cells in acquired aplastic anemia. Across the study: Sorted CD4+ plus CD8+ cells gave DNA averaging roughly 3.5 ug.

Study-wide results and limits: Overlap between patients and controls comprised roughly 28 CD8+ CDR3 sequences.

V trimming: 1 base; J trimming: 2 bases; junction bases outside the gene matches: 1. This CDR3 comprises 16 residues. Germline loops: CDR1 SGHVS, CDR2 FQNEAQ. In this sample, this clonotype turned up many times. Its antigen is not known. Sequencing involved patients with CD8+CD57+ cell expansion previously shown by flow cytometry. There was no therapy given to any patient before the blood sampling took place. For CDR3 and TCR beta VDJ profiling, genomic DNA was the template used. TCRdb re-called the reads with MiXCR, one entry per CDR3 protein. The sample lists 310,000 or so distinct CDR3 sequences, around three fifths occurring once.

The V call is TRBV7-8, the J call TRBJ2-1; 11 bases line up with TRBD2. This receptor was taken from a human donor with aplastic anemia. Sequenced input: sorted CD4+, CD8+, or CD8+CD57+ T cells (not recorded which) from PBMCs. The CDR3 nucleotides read TGTGCCAGCAGCTTAGTGGGACTAGCGGCCTACAATGAGCAGTTCTTC. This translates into CASSLVGLAAYNEQFF.